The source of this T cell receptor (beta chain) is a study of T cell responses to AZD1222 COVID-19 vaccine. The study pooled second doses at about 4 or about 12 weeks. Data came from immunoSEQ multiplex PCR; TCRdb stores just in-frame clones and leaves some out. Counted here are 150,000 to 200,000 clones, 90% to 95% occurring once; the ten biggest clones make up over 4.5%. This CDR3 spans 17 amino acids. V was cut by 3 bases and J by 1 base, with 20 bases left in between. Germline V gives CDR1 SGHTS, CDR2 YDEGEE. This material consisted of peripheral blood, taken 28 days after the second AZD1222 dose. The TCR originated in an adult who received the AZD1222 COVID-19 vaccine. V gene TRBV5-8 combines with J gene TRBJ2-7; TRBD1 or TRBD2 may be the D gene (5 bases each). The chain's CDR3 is CASSSPGLRDRSYEQYF. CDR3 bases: TGTGCCAGCAGCTCCCCGGGGCTAAGGGACCGTTCCTACGAGCAGTACTTC.